This T cell receptor (beta chain) originates from a study of blood T cell repertoires in COVID-19 (dated by TCRdb to about 2020). As for the study more broadly: Collaborator samples came from the United States, Italy and Spain and covered acute and convalescent phases of COVID-19. HLA class I and class II types, where available, came from metadata supplied by the sample provider rather than from assay-based typing. A de-identified subject ID, COVID-19 status, age in years and sex were almost always included in the sample metadata. Samples were obtained from the ongoing ImmuneRACE study (first 160 participants) and from 1,254 subjects provided by 6 global collaborators. Deeply sampled blood TCRbeta repertoires from subjects exposed to, actively infected with, or recovered from COVID-19 were included in the dataset. The repertoires were released in a freely available public database meant as a resource for research on the immune response to SARS-CoV-2. The material from the prospective study consisted of cDNA or gDNA derived from T cells, B-cell-depleted T cells, or PBMCs. What the work shows at the level of the full study, not this receptor alone: Clinical and demographic metadata were provided uncurated, with the amount varying by source and participant.

TCRbeta CDR3 regions were amplified from genomic DNA using the immunoSEQ Assay, a bias-controlled multiplex PCR. The original pipeline was this. The number of nucleated cells in each sample was estimated by amplification of reference gene primers within the assay. To quantify the absolute abundance of each unique TCRbeta CDR3 rearrangement, sequence reads were collapsed and filtered. For each sample, productive Simpson clonality was calculated by taking the square root of Simpson's diversity index across productive rearrangements. TCRdb retrieved this table from immuneACCESS and kept in-frame rearrangements only. Not all clones are present; in checked studies, unresolved V genes account for under half, and no reason is known for the remainder. The DNA gave D and trimming, while V, J and clone size come from that table. The sample table contains over 150,000 clones; only one count was recorded for around 84% of them. Jointly, the top ten make up 7% of the sample.

As concerns this clone: What this receptor recognizes is not known. The sample holds no much larger clone one base away, and base qualities are not on file.

Its CDR3 holds 15 amino acids, cysteine through phenylalanine. The sequence is cut down to CDR3 DNA, 45 bases in frame from base 1. As encoded in the germline V gene (reference sequence), CDR1 is SEHNR while CDR2 is FQNEAQ. V loses 5 bases, J loses 8 bases, and the germline ends lie 18 bases apart. Each collaborating institution followed its own protocols to collect whole blood in K2EDTA tubes. For TCRbeta analysis, collaborator samples were shipped as frozen whole blood, as isolated PBMCs, or as DNA extracted from either sample type. This clonotype was sampled from a man aged 50-60 years with active or convalescent COVID-19. The V and J genes are TRBV7-9 and TRBJ1-4, with the D gene uncertain. Specimen: peripheral blood. The nucleotide sequence is TGTGCCAGCAGCCCCGACCCTCGCGCGGGCGAAAAACTGTTTTTT. This encodes CASSPDPRAGEKLFF.